The rows below give T cell receptor beta chains drawn from one sample of a study of blood T cell repertoires in COVID-19. The method was immunoSEQ multiplex PCR; TCRdb's version includes in-frame clones alone and lacks a portion of them. The data contain roughly 200,000 clones, more than 75% of them singletons. Sequenced material: peripheral blood. The origin of the receptors is a woman over 75 with COVID-19, enrolled during active disease. CDR3s include the opening cysteine and the closing phenylalanine or tryptophan. Each record gives: clone size, V gene, J gene, D gene, CDR3 protein, CDR3 DNA. A D gene is named only where the DNA matches it firmly. Clone size, where shown, is once, few, many, or a class for clones that have expanded.

>NA|TRBV5-6|TRBJ1-6|TRBD1
CASSLKRREGGRSPLHF
TGTGCCAGCAGCTTGAAAAGGAGGGAAGGGGGCCGGTCACCCCTCCACTTT
>NA|TRBV29-1|TRBJ1-1|NA
CSVRVKGEAFF
TGCAGCGTCAGGGTAAAAGGTGAAGCTTTCTTT
>NA|TRBV6-7|TRBJ2-2|TRBD1
CASSYLAGTGEAGELFF
TGTGCCAGCAGTTACTTGGCCGGGACAGGGGAGGCCGGGGAGCTGTTTTTT
>once|TRBV11-3|TRBJ2-5|TRBD1
CASSLGQGGETQYF
TGTGCCAGCAGCTTGGGACAGGGGGGGGAGACCCAGTACTTC
>NA|TRBV9|TRBJ2-1|NA
CASSVRTKGNEQFF
TGTGCCAGCAGCGTTCGGACAAAGGGAAATGAGCAGTTCTTC
>NA|TRBV4-1|TRBJ2-7|TRBD2
CASSQDGSGGIYEQYF
TGCGCCAGCAGCCAAGATGGGAGCGGGGGGATATACGAGCAGTACTTC
>NA|TRBV5-1|TRBJ1-4|NA
CASSPQGFATNEKLFF
TGCGCCAGCAGCCCGCAGGGCTTTGCAACTAATGAAAAACTGTTTTTT
>NA|TRBV3-1/TRBV3-2|TRBJ2-3|TRBD2
CASSPRTSGDTQYF
TGTGCCAGCAGCCCTCGGACTAGCGGGGATACGCAGTATTTT
>NA|TRBV10-2|TRBJ1-5|NA
CASRLDSSSNQPQHF
TGCGCCAGCAGACTGGACAGCAGTAGCAATCAGCCCCAGCATTTT
>NA|TRBV5-1|TRBJ1-4|NA
CASSLAGLSLEKLFF
TGCGCCAGCAGCTTGGCAGGGTTGTCGTTGGAAAAACTGTTTTTT
>NA|TRBV7-8|TRBJ2-1|TRBD2
CASSPQTSGTYNEQFF
TGTGCCAGCAGCCCTCAGACTAGCGGAACCTACAATGAGCAGTTCTTC
>once|TRBV30|TRBJ1-2|NA
CAWSVYRGNYGYTF
TGTGCCTGGAGTGTATATAGGGGGAACTATGGCTACACCTTC
>NA|TRBV3-1/TRBV3-2|TRBJ1-1|TRBD1
CASSQIQGARTFF
TGTGCCAGCAGCCAGATACAGGGGGCGCGAACTTTCTTT
>NA|TRBV11-2|TRBJ2-2|NA
CASRTVLTGELFF
TGTGCCAGCAGGACAGTTCTCACCGGGGAGCTGTTTTTT
>NA|TRBV5-6|TRBJ2-6|TRBD1
CASSLLGQGTGANVLTF
TGTGCCAGCAGCTTGTTAGGACAGGGGACCGGGGCCAACGTCCTGACTTTC
>NA|TRBV28|TRBJ2-5|TRBD2
CASRDYGLAGETQYF
TGTGCCAGCAGAGACTATGGACTAGCGGGCGAGACCCAGTACTTC
>once|TRBV7-9|TRBJ1-2|NA
CASSLAWGPGGNRGYTF
TGTGCCAGCAGCTTAGCGTGGGGTCCTGGCGGGAATCGTGGCTACACCTTC
>NA|TRBV11-2|TRBJ1-1|NA
CASSPSTTLNTEAFF
TGTGCCAGCAGCCCCTCCACGACTCTGAACACTGAAGCTTTCTTT
>NA|TRBV28|TRBJ2-5|TRBD2
CASSVDGRGEQYF
TGTGCCAGCAGTGTGGACGGTCGGGGGGAGCAGTACTTC
>NA|TRBV7-6|TRBJ2-1|TRBD2
CASSFVNREVIGNEQFF
TGTGCCAGCAGCTTCGTTAACCGGGAGGTAATAGGCAATGAGCAGTTCTTC
>NA|TRBV19|TRBJ1-6|TRBD1
CASSRVGQGPRAFHF
TGTGCCAGTAGTCGAGTGGGACAGGGCCCTAGGGCCTTCCACTTT
>NA|TRBV5-4|TRBJ2-2|TRBD2
CASSFGGREGGELFF
TGTGCCAGCAGCTTCGGCGGGAGAGAAGGGGGGGAGCTGTTTTTT
>NA|TRBV3-1/TRBV3-2|TRBJ2-1|TRBD1
CASSQDGQGTPNEQFF
TGTGCCAGCAGCCAAGACGGACAGGGGACACCCAATGAGCAGTTCTTC
>NA|TRBV18|TRBJ1-1|NA
CASSDSMNTEAFF
TGTGCCAGCTCAGACAGTATGAACACTGAAGCTTTCTTT
>NA|TRBV2|TRBJ2-7|NA
CASSEGASYEQYF
TGTGCCAGCAGTGAAGGGGCCTCCTACGAGCAGTACTTC
>NA|TRBV19|TRBJ1-2|TRBD1
CASSIEGQGTYGYTF
TGTGCCAGTAGTATAGAGGGACAGGGGACCTATGGCTACACCTTC
>NA|TRBV2|TRBJ1-2|TRBD1
CASFLGQAYGYTF
TGTGCCAGCTTCCTGGGACAGGCCTATGGCTACACCTTC
>NA|TRBV5-1|TRBJ2-5|TRBD2
CASSLAPEREGGTQYF
TGCGCCAGCAGCTTGGCCCCGGAGCGGGAGGGCGGGACCCAGTACTTC
>few|TRBV19|TRBJ2-5|NA
CASSPTLTGQETQYF
TGTGCCAGTAGTCCTACATTGACAGGCCAAGAGACCCAGTACTTC
>NA|TRBV30|TRBJ2-2|TRBD2
CAWSPGGTGELFF
TGTGCCTGGAGTCCGGGGGGCACCGGGGAGCTGTTTTTT
>NA|TRBV15|TRBJ1-4|TRBD1
CATSTGGSTNEKLFF
TGTGCCACCAGCACAGGGGGTTCCACTAATGAAAAACTGTTTTTT
>NA|TRBV28|TRBJ1-2|TRBD1
CASSLQQGDPSF
TGTGCCAGCAGTTTGCAACAGGGGGATCCTTCCTTC
>once|TRBV30|TRBJ1-6|TRBD1
CAWSVSGLPGQGGSPLHF
TGTGCCTGGAGTGTGAGCGGACTCCCTGGACAGGGTGGTTCACCCCTCCACTTT
>NA|TRBV10-3|TRBJ2-1|TRBD2
CAISGKTSGKVYEQFF
TGTGCCATCAGTGGGAAGACTAGCGGGAAAGTCTATGAGCAGTTCTTC
>NA|TRBV28|TRBJ1-5|NA
CATTPRTAYSNQPQHF
TGTGCCACCACGCCCCGGACAGCTTATAGCAATCAGCCCCAGCATTTT
>NA|TRBV3-1/TRBV3-2|TRBJ1-1|NA
CASSQDGSRTEAFF
TGTGCCAGCAGCCAAGATGGGAGCAGAACTGAAGCTTTCTTT
>NA|TRBV15|TRBJ2-5|TRBD1
CATSSRGLGQETQYF
TGTGCCACCAGCAGCAGGGGGCTTGGGCAAGAGACCCAGTACTTC